Listed here are 22 T cell receptor beta chains from one sample, sequenced in a study of blood T cells in healthy people across ages. A second about 6 to 12 cycle PCR used barcoded and J-beta primers. TCRdb reprocessed the 5' RACE reads with MiXCR, giving one entry per CDR3 protein. The sample shows under 2,000,000 distinct CDR3 sequences, 49% of them seen only once. Sequenced material: blood. The source is a woman between 35 and 50 years old in good health.

The table lists this clonotype with a few counts. The rearrangement uses TRBV29-1 and TRBJ2-4, with D tentatively TRBD1 (7 bases). The CDR3 has 15 amino acids. The ends were cut back, 4 bases at V and 0 bases at J, with 13 bases in the middle. CDR1 SQVTM and CDR2 ANQGSEA come from the germline V gene. CDR3 in DNA: TGCAGCGTTGTGAGGGGGCGGGGAGCCAAAAACATTCAGTACTTC. This sequence encodes CSVVRGRGAKNIQYF.

This chain uses TRBV29-1 with TRBJ2-7; D possibly matches TRBD1 or TRBD2 (5 bases each). The CDR3 length is 11 residues. The germline V and J ends were trimmed by 3 bases and 7 bases, with 10 bases remaining between them. Germline V gene lookup returns CDR1 SQVTM and CDR2 ANQGSEA. This chain's CDR3 is CSVEGVAEQYF. CDR3 nucleotide sequence: TGCAGCGTTGAGGGGGTAGCGGAGCAGTACTTC.

This chain connects TRBV7-2 to TRBJ2-7, with unresolved D. In germline, CDR1 is SGHTA, CDR2 FQGNSA. The CDR3 spans 13 residues. The V gene lost 5 bases and the J gene lost 2 bases, with 10 bases spanning the gap. CDR3 loop: CASSREPPYEQYF. The DNA of the CDR3 is TGTGCCAGCAGCCGAGAGCCACCCTACGAGCAGTACTTC.

The V call is TRBV4-1, the J call TRBJ1-1, with unresolved D. Germline V gene lookup returns CDR1 MGHRA and CDR2 YSYEKL. This CDR3 is built from 18 residues. The V and J ends lost 2 bases and 3 bases respectively, with 22 bases between them. CDR3 sequence: CASSQHTTPGLRDTEAFF. CDR3 DNA: TGCGCCAGCAGCCAACATACTACCCCGGGCTTGAGGGACACTGAAGCTTTCTTT.

This clonotype was detected a few times. CDR3 nucleotide sequence: TGTGCCACCAGCGAAGCGGGGGCCTTCAAAGAGACCCAGTACTTC. The encoded protein is CATSEAGAFKETQYF. This chain uses TRBV24-1 with TRBJ2-5, with 8 bases that match TRBD2. CDR1 is KGHDR and CDR2 is SFDVKD in the germline V gene. V trimming: 7 bases; J trimming: 3 bases; junction bases outside the gene matches: 9. CDR3 length equals 15 residues.

This clonotype was seen once. This chain links TRBV7-7 with TRBJ2-1; 8 bases match TRBD2. The germline CDR1 and CDR2 sequences are SSHAT and FNYEAQ (reference sequence). This CDR3 spans 15 amino acids. V shed 3 bases and J 7 bases; nucleotides not matched to a gene: 8. The CDR3 DNA follows: TGTGCCAGCAGCTTTCGGGAGGGCCTATTTAATGAGCAGTTCTTC. Translation: CASSFREGLFNEQFF.

This clonotype was observed a few times. The chain carries TRBV12-3 or TRBV12-4 and TRBJ2-4; either TRBD1 or TRBD2 may supply D (5 bases each). V lost 5 bases and J lost 9, with 17 bases in between. The CDR3 consists of 14 residues. The CDR3 bases are TGTGCCAGCAGTCCAGGGACCACTTGGGGCATTCAGTACTTC. Its protein is CASSPGTTWGIQYF.

This clonotype was seen once. This chain joins TRBV20-1 and TRBJ1-2; D remains ambiguous. Germline-derived CDR1 and CDR2 are DFQATT and SNEGSKA (reference sequence). Trimming took 6 bases from V and 8 from J, leaving 16 bases between them. There are 12 residues in the CDR3. In nucleotides, the CDR3 is TGCAGTGCCAGGCCGAGGGCGGGCGGCTACACCTTC. It codes for CSARPRAGGYTF.

The chain has TRBV12-3 or TRBV12-4 and TRBJ1-2, with 8 nucleotides matching TRBD1. This CDR3 spans 14 amino acids. Trimming cost V 6 bases and J 7 bases; bases outside gene matches: 10. The DNA for the CDR3 is TGTGCCAGCAGGACAACAGGGGGGGGAGGTGGCTACACCTTC. It specifies CASRTTGGGGGYTF.

V is TRBV12-3 or TRBV12-4 and J is TRBJ2-4, with a tentative D call TRBD1 (5 bases). The ends were cut back, 2 bases at V and 5 bases at J, with 16 bases in the middle. The CDR3 covers 16 residues. The CDR3 region has the DNA TGTGCCAGCAGTTTATCGGCAGGGAATCGGCAAAACATTCAGTACTTC. Protein product: CASSLSAGNRQNIQYF.

This chain links TRBV4-2 with TRBJ2-7; no definite D call. V was cut by 0 bases and J by 7 bases, with 16 bases left in between. The CDR3 loop spans 15 amino acids. Germline CDR1 is LGHNA and CDR2 is YNFKEQ. The CDR3 sequence: CASSQDFSRLYEQYF. CDR3 nucleotide sequence: TGTGCCAGCAGCCAAGATTTTTCACGGCTCTATGAGCAGTACTTC.

This clonotype was seen only a few times. V is TRBV5-1 and J is TRBJ2-1; the D gene is possibly TRBD1 (6 bases). Germline V gives CDR1 SGHRS, CDR2 YFSETQ. V was trimmed by 4 bases and J by 0 bases, leaving 14 bases between them. The CDR3 length is 16 residues. In DNA form, the CDR3 reads TGCGCCAGCAGCACATACGGGACAACCTCCTACAATGAGCAGTTCTTC. It yields the protein CASSTYGTTSYNEQFF.

The genes are TRBV6-2 or TRBV6-3 and TRBJ2-5; D tentatively reads TRBD1 or TRBD2 (5 bases each). This CDR3 spans 17 amino acids. Per the germline V gene, CDR1 is MNHEY and CDR2 is SVGEGT. V lost 6 bases and J lost 1, with 21 bases in between. CDR3 DNA sequence: TGTGCCAGCAGCCAGCGTGTTAGTCCGGGGACCCAAGAGACCCAGTACTTC. It specifies CASSQRVSPGTQETQYF.

This rearrangement joins TRBV20-1 to TRBJ1-1; 8 bases map to TRBD1. The CDR3 has 12 amino acids. From germline, CDR1 is DFQATT and CDR2 SNEGSKA (reference sequence). After removal of 5 bases from V and 7 bases from J, the junction contained 6 bases not matched to a gene. The CDR3 DNA sequence: TGCAGTGCTCCTGACAGGGGCATTGAAGCTTTCTTT. It translates to CSAPDRGIEAFF.

V and J are TRBV6-5 and TRBJ2-4; D is tentatively TRBD1 or TRBD2 (5 bases each). The CDR3 consists of 12 residues. CDR1 is MNHEY, CDR2 SVGAGI, per germline. V gave up 7 bases and J gave up 7 bases, with 11 bases separating them. DNA of the CDR3: TGTGCCAGCATAGGCAGGGAGAACATTCAGTACTTC. Translation gives CASIGRENIQYF.

The chain couples TRBV6-2 or TRBV6-3 to TRBJ2-1; no reliable D call. CDR1 and CDR2 (germline): MNHEY, SVGEGT. The CDR3 contains 15 residues. The V and J ends lost 1 base and 7 bases respectively, with 14 bases between them. The CDR3 is CASSYFAILRNEQFF. CDR3 nucleotides: TGTGCCAGCAGTTACTTCGCGATCCTTAGAAATGAGCAGTTCTTC.

This clonotype occurred a few times. The chain uses TRBV18 and TRBJ2-5; D gene ambiguous. V lost 1 base and J lost 3, with 9 bases in between. Looked up from germline, CDR1 is KGHSH and CDR2 is LQKENI. The CDR3 is 14 residues long. CDR3 DNA: TGTGCCAGCTCACCACTTTATGCCGAAGAGACCCAGTACTTC. Translating it yields CASSPLYAEETQYF.

This clonotype was seen repeatedly, ten times or more. The genes are TRBV6-2 or TRBV6-3 and TRBJ2-5; 8 bases are shared with TRBD2. After removal of 6 bases from V and 5 bases from J, the junction contained 11 bases not matched to a gene. The CDR3 covers 15 residues. Germline-derived CDR1 and CDR2 are MNHEY and SVGEGT. This CDR3 is CASRTGLASVETQYF. CDR3 DNA sequence: TGTGCCAGCAGGACAGGACTAGCATCGGTTGAGACCCAGTACTTC.

This clonotype has a handful of counts. The CDR3 protein is CASSWTGGGTDTQYF. As DNA, the CDR3 is TGTGCCAGCAGCTGGACAGGGGGAGGCACAGATACGCAGTATTTT. The chain has TRBV12-3 or TRBV12-4 and TRBJ2-3; 10 nucleotides agree with TRBD1. Trimming removed 6 bases from V and 1 base from J; junction bases left unmatched: 4. The CDR3 is 15 amino acids.

The table lists this clonotype with a few counts. The chain uses TRBV28 and TRBJ2-7; D might be TRBD2 (5 bases). The CDR3 sequence is 14 residues long. Germline V lookup: CDR1 MDHEN, CDR2 SYDVKM. V lost 6 bases, J lost 0 bases, and 12 bases lay in between. The CDR3 coding sequence is TGTGCCAGCAGCGCACTAGGATACTCCTACGAGCAGTACTTC. Amino acids: CASSALGYSYEQYF.

The chain employs TRBV29-1 and TRBJ2-5, with D hard to call. The CDR3 has 14 residues. In germline, CDR1 is SQVTM, CDR2 ANQGSEA. The V end lost 7 bases, the J end lost 1 base, and 16 bases lay between the germline ends. CDR3 in DNA: TGCAGCGGGGCGGAGCCGAGCTCCCAAGAGACCCAGTACTTC. Amino acids: CSGAEPSSQETQYF.

This chain joins TRBV2 and TRBJ2-4, with 10 bases that match TRBD1. The tail of the sequence fits TRBJ2-7 better, so the J call may be wrong. The length of the CDR3 is 16 residues. Germline V gene sequence: CDR1 SNHLY, CDR2 FYNNEI. The CDR3 DNA follows: TGTGCCAGCAGTGAAGGGGGACAGGGGATATTCTACGAGCAGTACTTC. Residues: CASSEGGQGIFYEQYF.